The present T cell receptor beta chain was sequenced within a study of blood T cells in healthy people across ages. Regarding the study as a whole: With donor CMV status unknown, expanded clonotype changes were possibly confounded. Diversity was higher, and naive CD4+ cells more numerous, in long-lived donors than in aged donors.

The CDR3 covers 14 residues. CDR1 and CDR2 from the germline V gene are KGHSH and LQKENI. The V end was cut by 6 bases, the J end by 2 bases, with 12 bases between. As for this clonotype: Its target is not known.

Sample-barcoded 5' priming and a J-beta primer mix drove a second PCR of about 6 to 11 cycles. Each cDNA molecule, via a template-switch adaptor with 12 random nucleotides, was tagged. TCRdb analysed the 5' RACE reads with MiXCR anew, one entry per CDR3 protein. The table shows about 970,000 distinct CDR3 sequences, with roughly 47% occurring only once. The sequence was collected from a woman aged 60 to 75 in good health. The rearrangement uses TRBV18 and TRBJ2-3, with D perhaps TRBD2 (5 bases). Sample: blood. The CDR3 loop is CASSEAVSTDTQYF. DNA for the CDR3: TGTGCCAGCTCGGAAGCGGTGTCCACAGATACGCAGTATTTT.